The sequence of this T cell receptor beta chain was determined in a study of cytomegalovirus exposure and HLA in healthy donors. Per the germline V gene, CDR1 is GTSNPN and CDR2 is SVGIG (reference sequence). Trimming took 4 bases from V and 8 from J, leaving 14 bases between them. This CDR3 comprises 13 residues. Primers: 60 Vbeta forward and 13 Jbeta reverse. TCRdb's copy holds only in-frame clones and misses some; the assay was immunoSEQ multiplex PCR. Altogether about 83,000 clones are present, roughly 81% being singletons, with the ten largest covering under 2%. This sequence joins TRBV30 and TRBJ1-4, with D possibly being TRBD1 (5 bases). Sequencing was carried out using PBMCs. This TCR was recovered from a woman aged 25-40 years in good health and CMV-seronegative. This CDR3 is CAWTPAGNEKLFF. The CDR3 coding sequence is TGTGCCTGGACACCGGCAGGGAACGAAAAACTGTTTTTT.